The 17 T cell receptor beta chains below come from one sample, sequenced in a study of identical twins. TCRdb itself ran the 5' RACE reads through MiXCR, one entry per CDR3 protein. Here the sample spans roughly 720,000 distinct CDR3 sequences, around a sixth being singletons. The sample was also linked to a second study, of T cells expressing NK-cell markers.

The specimen sequenced was PBMCs. The receptor set was obtained from a woman aged 18-29 years in good health.

The V gene is TRBV5-1, the J gene TRBJ1-2; a weak D match, TRBD1 (6 bases). The germline CDR1 and CDR2 sequences are SGHRS and YFSETQ. Between the trimmed V and J ends, which lost 4 bases and 3 bases, there was a span of 13 bases. The CDR3 extends over 14 amino acids. The CDR3 bases are TGCGCCAGCAGCACCGTGACAGGTGACTATGGCTACACCTTC. Protein sequence: CASSTVTGDYGYTF.

The rearrangement uses TRBV19 and TRBJ2-5, with D possibly TRBD2 on 5 matching bases. The CDR3 totals 12 residues. Germline assignment: CDR1 LNHDA and CDR2 SQIVND (reference sequence). The V end lost 9 bases, the J end lost 6 bases, and 14 bases lay between the germline ends. In DNA form, the CDR3 reads TGTGCCAGCCTTGGGAGTAAGAAGACCCAGTACTTC. Its protein is CASLGSKKTQYF.

This clonotype was picked up a small number of times. J is TRBJ2-5 and V is TRBV7-6; D not resolved. Germline CDR1 SGHVS, CDR2 FNYEAQ. CDR3 length equals 15 residues. V lost 3 bases and J lost 1, with 12 bases in between. The CDR3 region has the DNA TGTGCCAGCAGCTTGTGGTCTCATTTCCAAGAGACCCAGTACTTC. It yields the protein CASSLWSHFQETQYF.

J is TRBJ2-3 and V is TRBV2, with 10 bases fitting TRBD2. Unmatched junction bases numbered 5, after V lost 2 bases and J lost 0 bases. Germline loops: CDR1 SNHLY, CDR2 FYNNEI. The CDR3 sequence is 17 residues long. The DNA of the CDR3 is TGTGCCAGCAGTGAATTTGTTAGCGGGGGGAGCACAGATACGCAGTATTTT. Protein sequence: CASSEFVSGGSTDTQYF.

The V and J genes are TRBV10-3 and TRBJ2-7, with D unclear. CDR1 is ENHRY, CDR2 SYGVKD, per germline. This CDR3 has 12 amino acids. Trimming cost V 2 bases and J 0 bases, with 2 bases left between them. CDR3 DNA: TGTGCCATCAGTGAGAACTCCTACGAGCAGTACTTC. Encoded protein: CAISENSYEQYF.

CDR3: CAIRADESSYNEQFF. CDR3 DNA sequence: TGTGCCATCAGAGCGGATGAAAGCTCCTACAATGAGCAGTTCTTC. The genes are TRBV10-3 and TRBJ2-1, with D possibly TRBD2 on 5 matching bases. The V gene lost 6 bases and the J gene lost 0 bases, with 12 bases spanning the gap. The CDR3 is made up of 15 amino acids. Germline V gives CDR1 ENHRY, CDR2 SYGVKD.

This clonotype was observed a single time. The chain couples TRBV20-1 to TRBJ1-1, with 7 nucleotides matching TRBD1. Germline CDR1 reads DFQATT; CDR2 reads SNEGSKA (reference sequence). With 2 bases clipped from V and 8 bases from J, the junction kept 2 bases outside the gene matches. The CDR3 totals 11 residues. CDR3 sequence (DNA): TGCAGTGCTAGACGGGACAGAGAAGCTTTCTTT. Translation gives CSARRDREAFF.

This clonotype was counted a few times. Relative to the germline gene, one junction end is altered; a read error may explain this. The V call is TRBV7-2, the J call TRBJ1-2, with D tentatively TRBD1 (6 bases). The germline gives CDR1 SGHTA, CDR2 FQGNSA. This CDR3 is 13 amino acids long. CDR3 loop: CASSLGGRTPNAF. The DNA for the CDR3 is TGTGCCAGCAGCCTTGGGGGCAGGACCCCAAACGCCTTC.

The chain recombines TRBV4-3 with TRBJ2-7, with unresolved D. CDR1 is LGHNA and CDR2 is YSLEER in the germline V gene. Trimming removed 0 bases from V and 4 bases from J, with 10 bases in between. The CDR3 loop spans 14 amino acids. The CDR3 sequence: CASSQDRQTYEQYF. The CDR3 DNA reads TGCGCCAGCAGCCAAGATCGGCAAACGTACGAGCAGTACTTC.

This clonotype was counted only a few times. This chain links TRBV12-3 or TRBV12-4 with TRBJ1-2; no clear D. Trimming removed 3 bases at V and 6 bases at J, with 23 bases between. The CDR3 is 17 residues long. CDR3 loop: CASSFVFRWFVKDGYTF. The CDR3 DNA is TGTGCCAGCAGTTTTGTGTTCCGGTGGTTTGTTAAAGATGGCTACACCTTC.

The chain joins TRBV20-1 to TRBJ2-1; D is unclear. Per the germline V gene, CDR1 is DFQATT and CDR2 is SNEGSKA (reference sequence). This CDR3 region has 11 residues. With 5 bases removed from V and 10 bases from J, the gap between germline ends came to 12 bases. The CDR3 sequence is CSAANLGEQFF. In DNA, the CDR3 is TGCAGTGCTGCCAACCTGGGAGAGCAGTTCTTC.

This clonotype was seen a few times. The J gene is TRBJ1-1, the V gene TRBV5-1; no reliable D call. This CDR3 contains 16 residues. Trimming cost V 0 bases and J 0 bases, with 12 bases left between them. Germline CDR1 SGHRS, CDR2 YFSETQ. The CDR3 DNA sequence: TGCGCCAGCAGCTTGGGGCGGTTCTTGCTGAACACTGAAGCTTTCTTT. Its protein is CASSLGRFLLNTEAFF.

V and J are TRBV7-9 and TRBJ2-7, with D tentatively TRBD2 (6 bases). This CDR3 contains 14 residues. V dropped 0 bases and J dropped 7 bases, with 13 bases sitting between them. Germline V gene lookup returns CDR1 SEHNR and CDR2 FQNEAQ (reference sequence). The CDR3 DNA reads TGTGCCAGCAGCTTAGCGCTCGGGAGAGGTGAGCAGTACTTC. This translates into CASSLALGRGEQYF.

The V call is TRBV28, the J call TRBJ2-2; TRBD1 might be the D (6 bases). CDR1 MDHEN and CDR2 SYDVKM come from the germline V gene. Trimming cost V 3 bases and J 6 bases, with 11 bases left between them. The CDR3 is 14 residues long. The CDR3 bases are TGTGCCAGCAGTTTGGGGGCGCAGGCCGGGGAGCTGTTTTTT. Its protein product is CASSLGAQAGELFF.

This clonotype showed up many times. This chain connects TRBV2 to TRBJ2-7; D unclear. CDR1 and CDR2 (germline): SNHLY, FYNNEI. This CDR3 is built from 11 residues. The V and J ends lost 3 bases and 10 bases respectively, with 10 bases between them. The CDR3 here is CASSEYSGQYF. As DNA, the CDR3 is TGTGCCAGCAGTGAGTATTCCGGCCAGTACTTC.

This chain uses TRBV6-1 with TRBJ2-1, with 8 bases identical to TRBD2. CDR1 is MNHNS and CDR2 is SASEGT in the germline V gene. J gave up 7 bases and V 7 bases, and 9 bases lay outside the gene matches. This CDR3 contains 14 residues. The CDR3 protein is CASTLLSSGNEQFF. For the CDR3, the DNA is TGTGCCAGCACCCTATTGTCTAGCGGGAATGAGCAGTTCTTC.

V usage is TRBV20-1 and J usage is TRBJ2-6; D not certain. V was clipped by 6 bases and J by 2 bases, with 8 bases between them. The CDR3 has 13 amino acids. Germline V gene sequence: CDR1 DFQATT, CDR2 SNEGSKA (reference sequence). The CDR3 here is CSAPIPGANVLTF. The CDR3 nucleotides read TGCAGTGCGCCCATTCCTGGGGCCAACGTCCTGACTTTC.